The rows below give T cell receptor beta chains drawn from one sample of a study of response to subunit inactivated influenza vaccine. TCRdb processed the RT-PCR reads anew with MiXCR; each CDR3 protein has one entry. There are approximately 500,000 distinct CDR3 sequences in the sample; under 30% occur only once, and 2.5% to 3% lies in the top ten. These data were likewise used in another study, on T cells expressing NK-cell markers.

Specimen: CD4+ T cells sorted from PBMCs, collected 11 to 12 days after vaccination. Receptors originate from a man in his forties or fifties who received an inactivated influenza vaccine. CDR3s include the opening cysteine and the closing phenylalanine or tryptophan. D genes are given only for firm matches. Size is omitted from some rows. Given values are once, few, many or a class for expanded clones.

v_gene: TRBV7-9
j_gene: TRBJ2-3
abundance: many
d_gene: NA
CDR3aa: CAGGGSTDTQYF
CDR3nt: TGTGCTGGGGGCGGGAGCACAGATACGCAGTATTTT

v_gene: TRBV20-1
j_gene: TRBJ1-5
abundance: few
d_gene: NA
CDR3aa: CSATGGGNQPQHF
CDR3nt: TGCAGTGCTACCGGGGGGGGCAATCAGCCCCAGCATTTT

v_gene: TRBV6-2/TRBV6-3
j_gene: TRBJ2-1
abundance: NA
d_gene: NA
CDR3aa: CASSYNSGGPYSSYNEQFF
CDR3nt: TGTGCCAGCAGTTACAATAGCGGAGGACCCTATAGCTCCTACAATGAGCAGTTCTTC

v_gene: TRBV5-6
j_gene: TRBJ1-4
abundance: NA
d_gene: TRBD1
CDR3aa: CASSLVGQGVREKLFF
CDR3nt: TGTGCCAGCAGCTTGGTGGGACAGGGTGTAAGAGAAAAACTGTTTTTT

v_gene: TRBV30
j_gene: TRBJ2-2
abundance: NA
d_gene: TRBD2
CDR3aa: CAWSVLAGALNGELFF
CDR3nt: TGTGCCTGGAGTGTACTAGCGGGGGCTTTGAACGGGGAGCTGTTTTTT

v_gene: TRBV28
j_gene: TRBJ2-1
abundance: NA
d_gene: NA
CDR3aa: CASSLTSHEQIF
CDR3nt: TGTGCCAGCAGTTTAACTAGTCATGAGCAGATCTTC

v_gene: TRBV6-2/TRBV6-3
j_gene: TRBJ2-2
abundance: few
d_gene: TRBD1
CDR3aa: CASRDRGNGELFF
CDR3nt: TGTGCCAGCAGGGACAGGGGAAACGGGGAGCTGTTTTTT

v_gene: TRBV30
j_gene: TRBJ2-3
abundance: NA
d_gene: NA
CDR3aa: CAWSVGNSLQYF
CDR3nt: TGTGCCTGGAGTGTAGGAAACAGCTTACAGTATTTT

v_gene: TRBV5-1
j_gene: TRBJ2-4
abundance: few
d_gene: NA
CDR3aa: CASSLVRAAENIQYF
CDR3nt: TGCGCCAGCAGCTTGGTTCGAGCTGCCGAAAACATTCAGTACTTC

v_gene: TRBV7-8
j_gene: TRBJ2-5
abundance: NA
d_gene: NA
CDR3aa: CASSLARLSGVQETQYF
CDR3nt: TGTGCCAGCAGCTTAGCCCGGCTGTCCGGGGTACAAGAGACCCAGTACTTC

v_gene: TRBV4-2
j_gene: TRBJ2-7
abundance: NA
d_gene: NA
CDR3aa: CASSQVVGDYEQYF
CDR3nt: TGTGCCAGCAGCCAAGTTGTGGGGGACTACGAGCAGTACTTC

v_gene: TRBV6-5
j_gene: TRBJ2-3
abundance: many
d_gene: NA
CDR3aa: CASSYSLRADRTDTQYF
CDR3nt: TGTGCCAGCAGTTACTCGTTGCGAGCGGACCGCACAGATACGCAGTATTTT

v_gene: TRBV24-1
j_gene: TRBJ2-2
abundance: NA
d_gene: NA
CDR3aa: CAPPRVQHLRVTGELFF
CDR3nt: TGTGCCCCACCGAGGGTGCAGCACCTCAGGGTCACCGGGGAGCTGTTTTTT

v_gene: TRBV4-3
j_gene: TRBJ2-5
abundance: many
d_gene: NA
CDR3aa: CASSPRLEETQYF
CDR3nt: TGCGCCAGCAGCCCAAGACTCGAAGAGACCCAGTACTTC

v_gene: TRBV5-1
j_gene: TRBJ2-1
abundance: NA
d_gene: TRBD2
CDR3aa: CASSLPLAGDNEQFF
CDR3nt: TGCGCCAGCAGCTTGCCGCTAGCGGGGGACAATGAGCAGTTCTTC

v_gene: TRBV7-6
j_gene: TRBJ1-3
abundance: few
d_gene: NA
CDR3aa: CASSPDGYSGNTIYF
CDR3nt: TGTGCCAGCAGCCCCGACGGCTACTCTGGAAACACCATATATTTT

v_gene: TRBV5-1
j_gene: TRBJ2-1
abundance: many
d_gene: TRBD2
CDR3aa: CASSTGLAGGPNNEQFF
CDR3nt: TGCGCCAGCAGCACGGGACTAGCGGGAGGGCCCAACAATGAGCAGTTCTTC

v_gene: TRBV20-1
j_gene: TRBJ1-4
abundance: NA
d_gene: NA
CDR3aa: CSAREWAGSGEKLFF
CDR3nt: TGCAGTGCTAGAGAGTGGGCAGGGTCGGGTGAAAAACTGTTTTTT

v_gene: TRBV4-2
j_gene: TRBJ2-7
abundance: few
d_gene: TRBD2
CDR3aa: CASSQEGGRSGGRYEQYF
CDR3nt: TGTGCCAGCAGCCAAGAGGGCGGCCGCAGCGGGGGACGCTACGAGCAGTACTTC

v_gene: TRBV28
j_gene: TRBJ2-3
abundance: many
d_gene: TRBD2
CDR3aa: CASSFSFIGLAGLTDTQYF
CDR3nt: TGTGCCAGCAGTTTCTCCTTCATCGGACTAGCGGGACTCACAGATACGCAGTATTTT

v_gene: TRBV6-6
j_gene: TRBJ2-7
abundance: few
d_gene: TRBD2
CDR3aa: CASTGTSVEQYF
CDR3nt: TGTGCCAGCACCGGGACTAGCGTGGAGCAGTACTTC

v_gene: TRBV7-9
j_gene: TRBJ1-4
abundance: few
d_gene: NA
CDR3aa: CASSLSGAATNEKLFF
CDR3nt: TGTGCCAGCAGCCTTTCCGGGGCGGCGACTAATGAAAAACTGTTTTTT

v_gene: TRBV7-8
j_gene: TRBJ2-3
abundance: few
d_gene: NA
CDR3aa: CASSLAGVGTDTQYF
CDR3nt: TGTGCCAGCAGCTTAGCGGGAGTAGGCACAGATACGCAGTATTTT

v_gene: TRBV11-3
j_gene: TRBJ2-6
abundance: few
d_gene: NA
CDR3aa: CASSAGTGSSGANVLTF
CDR3nt: TGTGCCAGCAGTGCCGGGACCGGGTCCTCTGGGGCCAACGTCCTGACTTTC

v_gene: TRBV10-1
j_gene: TRBJ1-6
abundance: once
d_gene: NA
CDR3aa: CASSESTGPNSPLHF
CDR3nt: TGCGCCAGCAGTGAGTCGACAGGTCCTAATTCACCCCTCCACTTT

v_gene: TRBV3-1
j_gene: TRBJ1-2
abundance: NA
d_gene: NA
CDR3aa: CASSQHGYGYTF
CDR3nt: TGTGCCAGCAGCCAACATGGCTATGGCTACACCTTC

v_gene: TRBV12-3/TRBV12-4
j_gene: TRBJ2-7
abundance: NA
d_gene: NA
CDR3aa: CASSPGTPRYEQYF
CDR3nt: TGTGCCAGCAGCCCCGGGACCCCTCGTTACGAGCAGTACTTC

v_gene: TRBV13
j_gene: TRBJ2-7
abundance: few
d_gene: NA
CDR3aa: CASGTTFQADF
CDR3nt: TGTGCCAGCGGTACGACTTTTCAGGCCGACTTC

v_gene: TRBV6-1
j_gene: TRBJ2-5
abundance: NA
d_gene: TRBD2
CDR3aa: CASSGLAGVETQYF
CDR3nt: TGTGCCAGCAGCGGACTAGCGGGGGTAGAGACCCAGTACTTC

v_gene: TRBV29-1
j_gene: TRBJ1-1
abundance: few
d_gene: NA
CDR3aa: CSGKQRLNTEAFF
CDR3nt: TGCAGCGGTAAACAGCGACTGAACACTGAAGCTTTCTTT

v_gene: TRBV7-9
j_gene: TRBJ2-3
abundance: many
d_gene: TRBD2
CDR3aa: CASSRLPGTSLVGTQYF
CDR3nt: TGTGCCAGCAGCCGCCTACCCGGGACTAGTCTAGTCGGTACGCAGTATTTT

v_gene: TRBV15
j_gene: TRBJ2-5
abundance: few
d_gene: NA
CDR3aa: CATSRDMTGNQETQYF
CDR3nt: TGTGCCACCAGCAGAGATATGACAGGCAATCAAGAGACCCAGTACTTC

v_gene: TRBV11-2
j_gene: TRBJ2-3
abundance: NA
d_gene: TRBD2
CDR3aa: CASSLLTGLAGADTQYF
CDR3nt: TGTGCCAGCAGCTTACTAACAGGACTAGCGGGGGCAGATACGCAGTATTTT

v_gene: TRBV6-5
j_gene: TRBJ1-2
abundance: many
d_gene: NA
CDR3aa: CASSYHGASLGYTF
CDR3nt: TGTGCCAGCAGTTACCACGGGGCGTCTCTGGGCTACACCTTC

v_gene: TRBV20-1
j_gene: TRBJ1-2
abundance: many
d_gene: NA
CDR3aa: CSARATTGPFYGYTF
CDR3nt: TGCAGTGCTAGAGCGACCACGGGCCCCTTCTATGGCTACACCTTC

v_gene: TRBV2
j_gene: TRBJ1-1
abundance: NA
d_gene: TRBD1
CDR3aa: CATLSRDRVLAEAFF
CDR3nt: TGTGCCACCCTCTCCCGAGACAGGGTGCTAGCTGAAGCTTTCTTT

v_gene: TRBV20-1
j_gene: TRBJ2-1
abundance: NA
d_gene: TRBD2
CDR3aa: CSAYHPSLAANNEQFF
CDR3nt: TGCAGTGCTTACCACCCATCCCTAGCGGCTAACAATGAGCAGTTCTTC

v_gene: TRBV6-2/TRBV6-3
j_gene: TRBJ2-1
abundance: NA
d_gene: NA
CDR3aa: CASSPVGSGLSYNEQFF
CDR3nt: TGTGCCAGCAGCCCCGTGGGAAGCGGGCTATCCTACAATGAGCAGTTCTTC

v_gene: TRBV7-8
j_gene: TRBJ2-7
abundance: few
d_gene: TRBD1
CDR3aa: CASNPRQGANEQYF
CDR3nt: TGTGCCAGCAACCCTCGACAGGGGGCCAACGAGCAGTACTTC

v_gene: TRBV4-3
j_gene: TRBJ2-1
abundance: few
d_gene: NA
CDR3aa: CASSQETTRRYNEQFF
CDR3nt: TGCGCCAGCAGCCAAGAAACGACTAGAAGATACAATGAGCAGTTCTTC

v_gene: TRBV15
j_gene: TRBJ2-1
abundance: few
d_gene: NA
CDR3aa: CATSRDRDWNEQFF
CDR3nt: TGTGCCACCAGCAGAGACAGGGATTGGAATGAGCAGTTCTTC

v_gene: TRBV12-3/TRBV12-4
j_gene: TRBJ1-1
abundance: NA
d_gene: TRBD1
CDR3aa: CASSRKQGRNTEAFF
CDR3nt: TGTGCCAGCAGCCGAAAACAGGGGCGGAACACTGAAGCTTTCTTT

v_gene: TRBV4-2
j_gene: TRBJ2-1
abundance: NA
d_gene: NA
CDR3aa: CASSQALRDNEQFF
CDR3nt: TGTGCCAGCAGCCAAGCGTTGCGGGACAATGAGCAGTTCTTC

v_gene: TRBV5-1
j_gene: TRBJ2-7
abundance: many
d_gene: NA
CDR3aa: CASSLGRVSLSSYEQYF
CDR3nt: TGCGCCAGCAGCTTGGGGCGTGTCAGTCTTAGCTCCTACGAGCAGTACTTC

v_gene: TRBV9
j_gene: TRBJ1-5
abundance: few
d_gene: TRBD1
CDR3aa: CASSATNRGQPQHF
CDR3nt: TGTGCCAGCAGCGCTACCAACAGGGGCCAGCCCCAGCATTTT

v_gene: TRBV6-2/TRBV6-3
j_gene: TRBJ1-5
abundance: few
d_gene: NA
CDR3aa: CASSFGTDRGQPQHF
CDR3nt: TGTGCCAGCAGTTTTGGGACGGACCGGGGACAGCCCCAGCATTTT

v_gene: TRBV7-8
j_gene: TRBJ1-2
abundance: NA
d_gene: NA
CDR3aa: CASSLGGGGVNYGYTF
CDR3nt: TGTGCCAGCAGCTTAGGCGGGGGTGGGGTCAACTATGGCTACACCTTC

v_gene: TRBV4-2
j_gene: TRBJ1-1
abundance: NA
d_gene: TRBD1
CDR3aa: CASSQDTGGLGEAFF
CDR3nt: TGTGCCAGCAGCCAGGATACAGGGGGCCTTGGGGAAGCTTTCTTT

v_gene: TRBV11-3
j_gene: TRBJ2-3
abundance: NA
d_gene: TRBD2
CDR3aa: CASSLFYAGGLDTQYF
CDR3nt: TGTGCCAGCAGCTTATTCTACGCGGGGGGCTTAGATACGCAGTATTTT

v_gene: TRBV29-1
j_gene: TRBJ2-1
abundance: few
d_gene: TRBD2
CDR3aa: CSGGLAGVGEQFF
CDR3nt: TGCAGCGGGGGACTAGCGGGAGTGGGTGAGCAGTTCTTC

v_gene: TRBV20-1
j_gene: TRBJ2-5
abundance: NA
d_gene: NA
CDR3aa: CSARDGVLVSETQYF
CDR3nt: TGCAGTGCTAGAGATGGTGTTTTAGTGAGTGAGACCCAGTACTTC

v_gene: TRBV24-1
j_gene: TRBJ2-5
abundance: NA
d_gene: NA
CDR3aa: CATSDKQETQYF
CDR3nt: TGTGCCACCAGTGACAAACAAGAGACCCAGTACTTC

v_gene: TRBV29-1
j_gene: TRBJ1-5
abundance: many
d_gene: TRBD1
CDR3aa: CSAVGTDGNQPQHF
CDR3nt: TGCAGCGCTGTCGGGACAGACGGCAATCAGCCCCAGCATTTT

v_gene: TRBV7-2
j_gene: TRBJ1-4
abundance: few
d_gene: TRBD1
CDR3aa: CASSLRQGRGKLFF
CDR3nt: TGTGCCAGCAGCCTACGACAGGGGAGGGGAAAACTGTTTTTT